The count of the clone carrying this T cell receptor (beta chain) is one. Sequencing was performed with immunoSEQ multiplex PCR; in TCRdb, only in-frame clones are kept and a portion is missing. The sample lists about 430,000 clones, 70% to 90% seen once, with 0.75% to 0.85% in the top ten. This entry comes from a study of blood T cell repertoires in COVID-19. Study details: In each case, the material was cDNA or gDNA derived from T cells, B-cell-depleted T cells, or PBMCs.

Germline CDR1 SEHNR, CDR2 FQNEAQ (reference sequence). V dropped 1 base and J dropped 5 bases, with 14 bases sitting between them. The CDR3 length is 16 residues. The V gene is TRBV7-9, the J gene TRBJ2-2, with a weak D call TRBD1 (6 bases). This TCR was sampled from a man aged 18 to 30 with COVID-19, enrolled during active disease. Material for sequencing was peripheral blood. Here the CDR3 reads CASSLGQVERTGELFF. CDR3 DNA: TGTGCCAGCAGCTTAGGACAGGTTGAGAGAACCGGGGAGCTGTTTTTT.